Reported below is one T cell receptor (beta chain). The data belong to a study of monozygotic twins with inflammatory bowel disease. The CDR3 sequence is 15 residues long. TCRdb reprocessed the 5' RACE reads and stores each CDR3 protein as one record, lacking DNA. Its listing shows 160,000 or so distinct CDR3 sequences. Material: blood. The TCR sequence derives from a human donor with ulcerative colitis or Crohn's disease, or a healthy co-twin of an affected twin (not recorded which). The chain recombines TRBV12-3 or TRBV12-4 with TRBJ2-2; checking the TCRdb D call of TRBD1 is not possible without DNA. The CDR3 loop is CASSLVDGISGELFF.